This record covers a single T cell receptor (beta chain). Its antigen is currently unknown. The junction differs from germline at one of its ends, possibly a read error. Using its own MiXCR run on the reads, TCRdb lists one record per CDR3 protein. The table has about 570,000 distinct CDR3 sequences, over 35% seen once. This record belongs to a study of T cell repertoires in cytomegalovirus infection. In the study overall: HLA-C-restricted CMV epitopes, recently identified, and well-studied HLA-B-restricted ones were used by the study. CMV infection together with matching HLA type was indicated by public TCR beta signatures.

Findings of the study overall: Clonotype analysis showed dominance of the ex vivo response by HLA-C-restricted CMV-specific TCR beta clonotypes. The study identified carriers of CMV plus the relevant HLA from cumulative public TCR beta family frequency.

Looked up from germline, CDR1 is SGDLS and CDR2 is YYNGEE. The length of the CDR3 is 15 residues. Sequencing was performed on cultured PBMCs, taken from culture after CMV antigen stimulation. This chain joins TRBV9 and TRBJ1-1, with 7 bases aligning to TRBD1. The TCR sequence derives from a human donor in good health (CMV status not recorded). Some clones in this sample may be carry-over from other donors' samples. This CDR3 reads CASSAAGGVKTEAFF. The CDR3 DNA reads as TGTGCCAGCAGCGCGGCAGGGGGAGTGAAAACTGAAGCTTTCTTT.